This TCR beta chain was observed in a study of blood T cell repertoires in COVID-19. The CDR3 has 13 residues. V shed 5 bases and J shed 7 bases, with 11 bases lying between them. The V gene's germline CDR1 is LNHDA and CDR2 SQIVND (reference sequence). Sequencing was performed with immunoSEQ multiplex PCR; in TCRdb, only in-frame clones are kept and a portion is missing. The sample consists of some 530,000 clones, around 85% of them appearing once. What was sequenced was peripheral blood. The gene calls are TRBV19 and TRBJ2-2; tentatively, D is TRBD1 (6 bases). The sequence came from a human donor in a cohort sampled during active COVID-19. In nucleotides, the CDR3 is TGTGCCAGTAGTGGTGGACAGTACGGGGAGCTGTTTTTT. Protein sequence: CASSGGQYGELFF. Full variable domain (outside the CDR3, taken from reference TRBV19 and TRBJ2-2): DGGITQSPKYLFRKEGQNVTLSCEQNLNHDAMYWYRQDPGQGLRLIYYSQIVNDFQKGDIAEGYSVSREKKESFPLTVTSAQKNPTAFYLCASSGGQYGELFFGEGSRLTVL.